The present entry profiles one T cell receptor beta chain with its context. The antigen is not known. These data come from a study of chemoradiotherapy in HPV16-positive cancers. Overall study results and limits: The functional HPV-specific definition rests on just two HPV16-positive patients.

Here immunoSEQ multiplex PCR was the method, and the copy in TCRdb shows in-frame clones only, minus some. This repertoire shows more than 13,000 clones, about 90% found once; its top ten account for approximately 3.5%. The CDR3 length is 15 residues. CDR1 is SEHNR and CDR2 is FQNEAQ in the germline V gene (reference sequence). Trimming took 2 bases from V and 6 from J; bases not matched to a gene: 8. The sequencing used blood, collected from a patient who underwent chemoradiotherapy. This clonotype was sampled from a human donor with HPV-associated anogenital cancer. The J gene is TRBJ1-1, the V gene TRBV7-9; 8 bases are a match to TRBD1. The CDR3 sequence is CASSLYRGSYAEAFF. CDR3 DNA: TGTGCCAGCAGCTTATACAGGGGGTCTTACGCTGAAGCTTTCTTT.